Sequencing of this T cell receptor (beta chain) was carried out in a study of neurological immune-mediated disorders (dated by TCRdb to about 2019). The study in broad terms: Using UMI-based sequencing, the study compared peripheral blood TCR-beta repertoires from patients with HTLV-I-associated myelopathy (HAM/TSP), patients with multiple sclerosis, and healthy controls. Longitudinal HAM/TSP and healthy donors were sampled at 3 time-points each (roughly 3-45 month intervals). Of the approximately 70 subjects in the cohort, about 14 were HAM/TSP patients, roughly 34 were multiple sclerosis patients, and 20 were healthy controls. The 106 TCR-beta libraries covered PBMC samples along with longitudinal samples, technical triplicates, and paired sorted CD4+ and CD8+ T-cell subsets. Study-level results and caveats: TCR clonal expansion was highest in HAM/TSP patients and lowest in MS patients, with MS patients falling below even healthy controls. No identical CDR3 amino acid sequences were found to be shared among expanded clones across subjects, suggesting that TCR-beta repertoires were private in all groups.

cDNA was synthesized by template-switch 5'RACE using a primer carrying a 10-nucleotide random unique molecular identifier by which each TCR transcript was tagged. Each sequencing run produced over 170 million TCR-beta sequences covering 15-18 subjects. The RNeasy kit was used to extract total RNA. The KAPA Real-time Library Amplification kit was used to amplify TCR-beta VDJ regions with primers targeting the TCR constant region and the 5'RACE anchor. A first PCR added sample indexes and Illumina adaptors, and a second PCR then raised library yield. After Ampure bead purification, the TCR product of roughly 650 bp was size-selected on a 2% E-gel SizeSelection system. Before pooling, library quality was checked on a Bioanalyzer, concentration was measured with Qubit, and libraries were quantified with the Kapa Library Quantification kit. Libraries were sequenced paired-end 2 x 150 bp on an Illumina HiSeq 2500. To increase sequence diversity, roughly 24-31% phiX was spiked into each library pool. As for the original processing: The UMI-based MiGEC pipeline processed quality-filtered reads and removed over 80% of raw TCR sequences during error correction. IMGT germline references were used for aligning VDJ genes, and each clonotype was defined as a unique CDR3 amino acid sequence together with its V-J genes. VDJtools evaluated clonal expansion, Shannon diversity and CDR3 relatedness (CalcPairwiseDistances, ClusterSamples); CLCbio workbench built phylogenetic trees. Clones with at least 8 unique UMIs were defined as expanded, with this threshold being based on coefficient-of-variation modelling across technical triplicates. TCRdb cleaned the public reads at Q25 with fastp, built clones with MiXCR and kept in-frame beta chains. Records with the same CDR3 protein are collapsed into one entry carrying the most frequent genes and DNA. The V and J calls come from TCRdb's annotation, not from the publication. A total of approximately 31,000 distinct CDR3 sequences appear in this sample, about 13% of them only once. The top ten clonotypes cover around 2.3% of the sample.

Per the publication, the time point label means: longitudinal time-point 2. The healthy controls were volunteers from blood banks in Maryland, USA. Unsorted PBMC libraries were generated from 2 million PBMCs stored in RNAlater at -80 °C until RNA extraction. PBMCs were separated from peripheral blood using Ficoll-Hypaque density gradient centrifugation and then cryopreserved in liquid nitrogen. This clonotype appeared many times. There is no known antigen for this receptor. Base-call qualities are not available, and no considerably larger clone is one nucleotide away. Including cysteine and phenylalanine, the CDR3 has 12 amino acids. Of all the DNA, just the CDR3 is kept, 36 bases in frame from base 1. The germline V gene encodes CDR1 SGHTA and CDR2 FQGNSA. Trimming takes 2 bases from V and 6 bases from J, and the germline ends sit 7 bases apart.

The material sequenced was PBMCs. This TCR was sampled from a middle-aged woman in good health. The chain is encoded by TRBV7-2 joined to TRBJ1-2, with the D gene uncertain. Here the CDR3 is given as CASSLNGDGYTF. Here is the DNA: TGTGCCAGCAGCTTAAACGGAGATGGCTACACCTTC.